The 2 T cell receptor beta chains presented below share a single source sample, sequenced in a study of blood T cells in healthy people across ages. Together with a sample-barcoded 5' primer, a J-beta primer mix was included in a second PCR lasting roughly 6 to 12 cycles. Via MiXCR, TCRdb re-called the 5' RACE reads, giving one row per CDR3 protein. This sample has around 900,000 distinct CDR3 sequences; roughly half occur once, and the top ten carry about 22%. Sequencing used blood. These receptors were obtained from a woman aged 55 to 70 in good health.

Here the CDR3 DNA reads TGTGCCAGCAGCTTAGCGGTAGGGGTTGGTGGCTACACCTTC. This translates into CASSLAVGVGGYTF. The chain couples TRBV7-9 to TRBJ1-2; weak D call: TRBD1 (5 bases). CDR3 length equals 14 residues. Germline assignment: CDR1 SEHNR and CDR2 FQNEAQ (reference sequence). Trimming removed 0 bases at V and 7 bases at J, with 12 bases between. Using reference TRBV7-9 and TRBJ1-2 for the parts outside the CDR3, the full variable domain is DTGVSQNPRHKITKRGQNVTFRCDPISEHNRLYWYRQTLGQGPEFLTYFQNEAQLEKSRLLSDRFSAERPKGSFSTLEIQRTEQGDSAMYLCASSLAVGVGGYTFGSGTRLTVV.

V and J are TRBV5-1 and TRBJ2-7; D call uncertain. The germline gives CDR1 SGHRS, CDR2 YFSETQ. Deletions cut 0 bases from V and 2 bases from J, with 9 bases between. This CDR3 is 14 amino acids long. This CDR3 reads CASSLGPRTYEQYF. The CDR3 DNA reads as TGCGCCAGCAGCTTGGGGCCCCGAACCTACGAGCAGTACTTC.